This T cell receptor (beta chain) appears in the sequencing data of a study of shared clonotypes between healthy human individuals. This clone was counted between two and nine times. Its specificity is not known. Study-wide results and limits: Sequencing depth was a factor that was expected to affect clonotype sharing among donors.

Germline lookup yields CDR1 SNHLY and CDR2 FYNNEI. V lost 6 bases and J 2 bases, leaving 19 bases between the germline ends. The CDR3 runs to 16 residues. Here immunoSEQ multiplex PCR was the method, and the copy in TCRdb shows in-frame clones only, minus some. The table records hundreds of thousands of clones, around 78% of them present only once. The genes are TRBV2 and TRBJ1-1; possibly TRBD1 for D (6 bases). The TCR comes from a woman in her thirties or forties in good health. Some clones in this sample may be carry-over from other donors' samples. Material: PBMCs. The CDR3, as DNA: TGTGCCAGCAGCATCCGGGACATACGAATAAACACTGAAGCTTTCTTT. It specifies CASSIRDIRINTEAFF.